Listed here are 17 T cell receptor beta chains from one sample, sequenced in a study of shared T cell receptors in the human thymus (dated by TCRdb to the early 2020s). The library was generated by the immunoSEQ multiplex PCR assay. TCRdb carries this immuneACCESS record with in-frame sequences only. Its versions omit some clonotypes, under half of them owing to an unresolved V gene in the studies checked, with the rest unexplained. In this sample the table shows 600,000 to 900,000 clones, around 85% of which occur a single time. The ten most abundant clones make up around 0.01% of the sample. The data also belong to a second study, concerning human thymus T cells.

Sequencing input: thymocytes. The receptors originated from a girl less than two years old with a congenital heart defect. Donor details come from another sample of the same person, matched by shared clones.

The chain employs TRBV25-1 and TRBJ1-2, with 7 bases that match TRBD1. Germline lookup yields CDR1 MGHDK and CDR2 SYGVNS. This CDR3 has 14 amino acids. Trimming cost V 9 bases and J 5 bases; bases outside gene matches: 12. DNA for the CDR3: TGTGCCAGGGGGGGCAGGGGGAACTTGTATGGCTACACCTTC. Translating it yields CARGGRGNLYGYTF.

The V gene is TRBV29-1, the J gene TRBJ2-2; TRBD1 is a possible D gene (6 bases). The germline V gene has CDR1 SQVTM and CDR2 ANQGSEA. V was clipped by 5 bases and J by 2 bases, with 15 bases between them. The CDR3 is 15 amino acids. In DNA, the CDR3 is TGCAGCGTTTACTACACAGGGAATAACACCGGGGAGCTGTTTTTT. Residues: CSVYYTGNNTGELFF.

CDR3 sequence: CASSLIAYTEAFF. The CDR3 DNA follows: TGTGCCAGCAGCCTCATAGCCTACACTGAAGCTTTCTTT. This sequence joins TRBV7-9 and TRBJ1-1; D is unresolved. Germline loops: CDR1 SEHNR, CDR2 FQNEAQ (reference sequence). The CDR3 contains 13 residues. V gave up 5 bases and J gave up 3 bases, with 10 bases separating them.

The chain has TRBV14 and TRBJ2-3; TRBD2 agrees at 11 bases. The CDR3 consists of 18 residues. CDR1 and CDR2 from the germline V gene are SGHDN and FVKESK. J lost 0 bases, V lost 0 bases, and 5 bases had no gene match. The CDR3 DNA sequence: TGTGCCAGCAGCCAAGAACCCCGGACTAGCGGGAGCACAGATACGCAGTATTTT. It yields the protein CASSQEPRTSGSTDTQYF.

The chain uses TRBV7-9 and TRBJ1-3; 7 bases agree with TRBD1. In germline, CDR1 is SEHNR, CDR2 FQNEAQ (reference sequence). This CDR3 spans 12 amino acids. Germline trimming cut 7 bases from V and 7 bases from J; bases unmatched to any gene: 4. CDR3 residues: CASNQGENTIYF. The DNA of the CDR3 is TGTGCCAGCAACCAGGGGGAGAACACCATATATTTT.

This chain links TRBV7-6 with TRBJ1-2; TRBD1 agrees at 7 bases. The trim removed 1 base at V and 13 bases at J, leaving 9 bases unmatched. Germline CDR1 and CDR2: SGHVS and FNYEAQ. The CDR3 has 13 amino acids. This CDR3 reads CASSLGKTGSRTF. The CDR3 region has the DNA TGTGCCAGCAGCTTAGGGAAGACAGGGTCCCGCACCTTC.

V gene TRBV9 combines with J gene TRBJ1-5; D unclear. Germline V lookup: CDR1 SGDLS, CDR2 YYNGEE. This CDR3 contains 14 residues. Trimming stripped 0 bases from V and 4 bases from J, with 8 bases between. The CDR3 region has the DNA TGTGCCAGCAGCGTAGCTTCGGAGAATCAGCCCCAGCATTTT. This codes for CASSVASENQPQHF.

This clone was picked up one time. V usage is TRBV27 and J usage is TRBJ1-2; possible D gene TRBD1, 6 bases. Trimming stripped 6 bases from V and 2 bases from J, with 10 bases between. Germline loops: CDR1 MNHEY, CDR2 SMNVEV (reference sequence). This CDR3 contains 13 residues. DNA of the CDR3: TGTGCCAGCAGGACAACAGGGAACTATGGCTACACCTTC. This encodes CASRTTGNYGYTF.

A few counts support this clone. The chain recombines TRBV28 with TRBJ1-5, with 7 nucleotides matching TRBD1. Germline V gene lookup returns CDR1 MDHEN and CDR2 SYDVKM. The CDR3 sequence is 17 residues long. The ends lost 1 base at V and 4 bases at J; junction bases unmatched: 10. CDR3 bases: TGTGCCAGCAGTTTATCCGGCGACAGGGAGGTGAATCAGCCCCAGCATTTT. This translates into CASSLSGDREVNQPQHF.

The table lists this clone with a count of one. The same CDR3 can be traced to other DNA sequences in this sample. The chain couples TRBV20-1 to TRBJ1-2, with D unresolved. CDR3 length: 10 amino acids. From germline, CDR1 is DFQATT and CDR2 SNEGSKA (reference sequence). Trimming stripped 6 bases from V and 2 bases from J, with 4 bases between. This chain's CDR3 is CSARNYGYTF. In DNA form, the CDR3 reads TGCAGTGCACGGAACTATGGCTACACCTTC.

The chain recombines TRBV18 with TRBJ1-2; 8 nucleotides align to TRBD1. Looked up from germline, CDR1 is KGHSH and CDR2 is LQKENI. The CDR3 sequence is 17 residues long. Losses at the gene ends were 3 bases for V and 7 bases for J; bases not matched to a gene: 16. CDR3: CASSPGDRKPIYSGYTF. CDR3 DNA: TGTGCCAGCTCACCGGGGGACAGGAAGCCGATCTACTCTGGCTACACCTTC.

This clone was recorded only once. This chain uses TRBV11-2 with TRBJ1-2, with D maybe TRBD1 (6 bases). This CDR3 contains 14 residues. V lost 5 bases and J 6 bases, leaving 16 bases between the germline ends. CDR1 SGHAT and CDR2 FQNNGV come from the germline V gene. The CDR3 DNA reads TGTGCCAGCAGCGTGGCGGGGGCCCGGGATGGCTACACCTTC. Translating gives CASSVAGARDGYTF.

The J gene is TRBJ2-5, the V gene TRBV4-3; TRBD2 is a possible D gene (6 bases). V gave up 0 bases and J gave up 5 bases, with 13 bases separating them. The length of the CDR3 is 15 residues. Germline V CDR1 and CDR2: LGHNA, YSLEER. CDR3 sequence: CASSQDRGMKETQYF. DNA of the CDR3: TGCGCCAGCAGCCAAGACCGGGGGATGAAGGAGACCCAGTACTTC.

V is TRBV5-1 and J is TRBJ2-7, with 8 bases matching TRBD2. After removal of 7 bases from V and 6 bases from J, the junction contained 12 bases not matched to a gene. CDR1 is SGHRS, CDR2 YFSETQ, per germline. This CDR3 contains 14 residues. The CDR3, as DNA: TGCGCCAGCGGCCCCTTAGCGGGGCAATCCGAGCAGTACTTC. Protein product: CASGPLAGQSEQYF.

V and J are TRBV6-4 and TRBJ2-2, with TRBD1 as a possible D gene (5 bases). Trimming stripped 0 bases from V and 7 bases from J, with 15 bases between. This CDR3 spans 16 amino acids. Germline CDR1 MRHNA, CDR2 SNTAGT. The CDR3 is CASSDSRTNHLGELFF. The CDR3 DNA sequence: TGTGCCAGCAGTGACTCGAGGACAAACCACCTCGGGGAGCTGTTTTTT.

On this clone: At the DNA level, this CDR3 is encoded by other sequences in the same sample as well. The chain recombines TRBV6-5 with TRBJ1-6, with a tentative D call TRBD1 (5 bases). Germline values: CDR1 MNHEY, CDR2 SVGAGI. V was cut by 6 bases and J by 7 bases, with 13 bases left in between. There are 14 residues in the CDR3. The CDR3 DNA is TGTGCCAGCAGGTTGACAGCGCTAAATTCACCCCTCCACTTT. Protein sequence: CASRLTALNSPLHF.

The CDR3 DNA follows: TGTGCCAGCAGCGACAGGGGTTCTGAGGTGAGCAATCAGCCCCAGCATTTT. Translated, it gives CASSDRGSEVSNQPQHF. The chain recombines TRBV2 with TRBJ1-5, with TRBD1 matching over 8 bases. The CDR3 is 17 residues long. The V and J ends lost 6 bases and 1 base, in that order; junction bases with no gene match: 11. Germline V lookup: CDR1 SNHLY, CDR2 FYNNEI.